Below are 5 T cell receptor beta chains sequenced from a single sample in a study of T cell responses to AZD1222 COVID-19 vaccine. Generated by immunoSEQ multiplex PCR, the TCRdb table keeps only in-frame clones and is missing some. The sample lists some 120,000 clones; about 89% were seen once. The sample consisted of peripheral blood, taken on day 0 of MenACWY control vaccination. These receptors were taken from an adult in good health.

This clone was observed once. The chain recombines TRBV7-2 with TRBJ1-5; D gene unclear. From germline, CDR1 is SGHTA and CDR2 FQGNSA. This CDR3 region has 15 residues. V gave up 4 bases and J gave up 3 bases, with 13 bases separating them. The CDR3 region is CASSSLGAANQPQHF. The DNA for the CDR3 is TGTGCCAGCAGCTCCCTTGGCGCTGCCAATCAGCCCCAGCATTTT.

The V call is TRBV9, the J call TRBJ2-7, with TRBD1 matching 9 bases. The CDR3 contains 15 residues. V lost 0 bases to trimming and J lost 3 bases; unmatched junction nucleotides: 4. CDR1 is SGDLS, CDR2 YYNGEE, per germline. The CDR3 DNA is TGTGCCAGCAGCGTAGTGGACAGGGGAGGCTACGAGCAGTACTTC. It encodes CASSVVDRGGYEQYF.

V and J are TRBV5-6 and TRBJ1-3; a possible D gene is TRBD1 (5 bases). Germline V gene lookup returns CDR1 SGHDT and CDR2 YYEEEE. Deletions cut 2 bases from V and 4 bases from J, with 16 bases between. The CDR3 loop spans 16 amino acids. The CDR3 sequence is CASSFFIGARGNTIYF. CDR3 DNA: TGTGCCAGCAGCTTTTTTATTGGGGCTCGAGGAAACACCATATATTTT.

V usage is TRBV18 and J usage is TRBJ2-3, with TRBD2 identical over 9 bases. The ends lost 6 bases at V and 1 base at J; junction bases unmatched: 2. The CDR3 runs 14 residues. CDR1 KGHSH and CDR2 LQKENI come from the germline V gene. CDR3 region: CASSRTSGTDTQYF. CDR3 nucleotide sequence: TGTGCCAGCTCGCGGACTAGCGGCACAGATACGCAGTATTTT.

This clone has only one observation. The J gene is TRBJ1-4, the V gene TRBV5-1, with 7 bases matching TRBD1. CDR3 length equals 15 residues. CDR1 is SGHRS and CDR2 is YFSETQ in the germline V gene. With V trimmed by 0 bases and J by 4 bases, 3 bases remained unmatched. The CDR3 DNA follows: TGCGCCAGCAGCTTGGGGACAGGAGGTAATGAAAAACTGTTTTTT. It specifies CASSLGTGGNEKLFF.